A single TCR beta chain is shown here with its context. This record belongs to a study of PD-L1 blockade in urothelial cancer. Libraries were prepared by immunoSEQ multiplex PCR; TCRdb keeps only in-frame clonotypes and omits some of them. The sample consists of around 14,000 clones, roughly 90% of them appearing once. The germline V gene encodes CDR1 SGHKS and CDR2 YYEKEE (reference sequence). Trimming took off 8 bases at V and 8 bases at J, with 21 bases between the two ends. The CDR3 covers 14 residues. The origin of this receptor is a man in his 70s with urothelial cancer. Sequencing was performed on PBMCs, taken around atezolizumab (anti-PD-L1) treatment. The V and J genes are TRBV5-5 and TRBJ2-3, with unresolved D. The CDR3 region is CASTTERPAGTQYF. CDR3 sequence (DNA): TGTGCCAGTACAACGGAGCGCCCGGCTGGTACGCAGTATTTT.